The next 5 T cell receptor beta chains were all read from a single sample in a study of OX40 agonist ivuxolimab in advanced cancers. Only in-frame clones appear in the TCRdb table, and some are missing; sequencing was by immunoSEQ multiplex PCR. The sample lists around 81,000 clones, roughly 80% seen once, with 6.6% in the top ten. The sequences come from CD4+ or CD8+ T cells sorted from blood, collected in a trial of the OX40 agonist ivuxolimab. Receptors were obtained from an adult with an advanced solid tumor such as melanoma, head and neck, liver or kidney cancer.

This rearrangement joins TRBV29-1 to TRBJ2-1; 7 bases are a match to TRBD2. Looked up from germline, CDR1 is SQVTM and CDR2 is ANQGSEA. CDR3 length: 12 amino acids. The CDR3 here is CTGGSHSNEQFF. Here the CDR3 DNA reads TGCACCGGCGGGAGTCACTCGAATGAGCAGTTCTTC.

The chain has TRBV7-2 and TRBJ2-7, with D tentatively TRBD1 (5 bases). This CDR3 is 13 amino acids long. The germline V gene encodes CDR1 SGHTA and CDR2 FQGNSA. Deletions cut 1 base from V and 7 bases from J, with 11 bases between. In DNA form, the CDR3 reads TGTGCCAGCAGCTTAGGCCTCAGGGAAGAGCAGTACTTC. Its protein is CASSLGLREEQYF. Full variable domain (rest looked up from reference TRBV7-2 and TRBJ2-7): GAGVSQSPSNKVTEKGKDVELRCDPISGHTALYWYRQSLGQGLEFLIYFQGNSAPDKSGLPSDRFSAERTGGSVSTLTIQRTQQEDSAVYLCASSLGLREEQYFGPGTRLTVT.

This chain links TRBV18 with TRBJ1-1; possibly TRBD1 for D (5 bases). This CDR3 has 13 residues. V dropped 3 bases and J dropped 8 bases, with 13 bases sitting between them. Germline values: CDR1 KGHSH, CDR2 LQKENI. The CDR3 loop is CASSPKSGGEAFF. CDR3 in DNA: TGTGCCAGCTCACCCAAAAGTGGGGGGGAAGCTTTCTTT.

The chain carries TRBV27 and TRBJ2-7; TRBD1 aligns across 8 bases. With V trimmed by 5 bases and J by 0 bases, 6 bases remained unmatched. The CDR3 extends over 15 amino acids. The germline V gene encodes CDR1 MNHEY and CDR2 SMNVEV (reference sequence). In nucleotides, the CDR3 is TGTGCCAGCAGTCATAGACAGGGGAACTCCTACGAGCAGTACTTC. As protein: CASSHRQGNSYEQYF.

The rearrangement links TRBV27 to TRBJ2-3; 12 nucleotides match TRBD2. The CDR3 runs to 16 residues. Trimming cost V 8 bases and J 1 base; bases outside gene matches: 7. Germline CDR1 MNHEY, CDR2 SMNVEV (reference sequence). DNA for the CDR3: TGTGCCAGCTCCACCAGACTAGCGGGGGGCACAGATACGCAGTATTTT. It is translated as CASSTRLAGGTDTQYF.